This TCR beta chain was documented in a study of neurological immune-mediated disorders. Study-level points and caveats: No expanded-clone CDR3 amino acid sequence recurred across subjects, suggesting private TCR-beta repertoires. Repertoires from 18 of 34 multiple sclerosis patients grouped phylogenetically into a related-CDR3 cluster, suggesting a possible signature.

Between the trimmed V and J ends, which lost 0 bases and 7 bases, there was a span of 14 bases. The CDR3 has 14 amino acids. Germline V gene data show CDR1 as SGHRS and CDR2 as YFSETQ. Source material was 2 million unsorted PBMCs, stored at -80 °C in RNAlater. In the case of this clonotype: Its antigen is unknown.

TCRdb analysed the 5' RACE reads with MiXCR anew, one entry per CDR3 protein. Among about 66,000 distinct CDR3 sequences listed, almost 3.5% were seen once. The chain joins TRBV5-1 to TRBJ2-7; D is unresolved. Sequencing was performed on PBMCs. The source is a man aged 35 to 55 with multiple sclerosis. The CDR3 DNA is TGCGCCAGCAGCTTGGGCTCCCAGGTCAAAGAGCAGTACTTC. This encodes CASSLGSQVKEQYF.